What follows are 13 T cell receptor beta chains derived from one specimen sequenced in a study of naive and memory T cell subsets. The study, taken as a whole, reports: Especially in CD8 cells, naive repertoires contained a few larger clonotypes, possibly CD45RA-re-expressing memory cells.

An equimolar mix of two oligonucleotides served as the beta constant-region primer for TRBC1 and TRBC2. Nested alpha and beta constant-region primers with the SP2 primer drove four PCR rounds on ligated cDNA. TCRdb redid the calling of the UMI-ligation and nested PCR reads with MiXCR, one entry per CDR3 protein. The sample carries about 150,000 distinct CDR3 sequences, roughly 20% recorded once. For these TCRs, the target antigens are not known. Sequencing was performed on naive CD4+ T cells from blood. The receptors stem from a human donor in good health.

In this sample, this clonotype turned up a few times. The V gene is TRBV5-1, the J gene TRBJ2-1; 9 bases agree with TRBD2. J lost 9 bases, V lost 0 bases, and 7 bases had no gene match. Germline lookup yields CDR1 SGHRS and CDR2 YFSETQ. The CDR3 runs to 15 residues. CDR3 nucleotides: TGCGCCAGCAGCTTGGCCGGGATAGCGGGAGTTGAGCAGTTCTTC. Amino acids: CASSLAGIAGVEQFF. Complete variable domain (other parts from reference TRBV5-1 and TRBJ2-1): KAGVTQTPRYLIKTRGQQVTLSCSPISGHRSVSWYQQTPGQGLQFLFEYFSETQRNKGNFPGRFSGRQFSNSRSEMNVSTLELGDSALYLCASSLAGIAGVEQFFGPGTRLTVL.

The genes are TRBV5-1 and TRBJ2-7; no definite D call. V gave up 4 bases and J gave up 1 base, with 18 bases separating them. The CDR3 consists of 16 residues. CDR1 and CDR2 (germline): SGHRS, YFSETQ. The CDR3 reads CASSQAQVRKSYEQYF. CDR3 DNA: TGCGCCAGCAGCCAAGCCCAGGTACGGAAATCCTACGAGCAGTACTTC.

The rearrangement uses TRBV7-7 and TRBJ2-6; possibly TRBD1 for D (6 bases). Germline V gene data show CDR1 as SSHAT and CDR2 as FNYEAQ (reference sequence). V was shortened by 11 bases and J by 0 bases, with 11 bases between the two germline ends. The CDR3 is made up of 14 amino acids. The CDR3 region has the DNA TGTGCCGTACAGGGCCACTCTGGGGCCAACGTCCTGACTTTC. Its protein is CAVQGHSGANVLTF.

This clonotype was counted a few times. V usage is TRBV27 and J usage is TRBJ2-7; 12 nucleotides line up with TRBD2. V dropped 5 bases and J dropped 4; count of bases not matched to a gene: 24. Germline loops: CDR1 MNHEY, CDR2 SMNVEV (reference sequence). The CDR3 consists of 21 residues. The CDR3 sequence: CASSKRRPILAGGAQVYEQYF. In DNA, the CDR3 is TGTGCCAGCAGTAAGCGCCGACCCATCCTAGCGGGAGGGGCCCAGGTTTACGAGCAGTACTTC.

The chain combines TRBV7-9 with TRBJ1-1; D is unresolved. The germline gives CDR1 SEHNR, CDR2 FQNEAQ (reference sequence). The CDR3 is 15 amino acids. V gave up 1 base and J gave up 4 bases, with 13 bases separating them. This CDR3 is CASSLVASRGTEAFF. The CDR3 DNA follows: TGTGCCAGCAGCTTAGTGGCTTCAAGAGGCACTGAAGCTTTCTTT. Complete variable domain (other parts from reference TRBV7-9 and TRBJ1-1): DTGVSQNPRHKITKRGQNVTFRCDPISEHNRLYWYRQTLGQGPEFLTYFQNEAQLEKSRLLSDRFSAERPKGSFSTLEIQRTEQGDSAMYLCASSLVASRGTEAFFGQGTRLTVV.

This chain connects TRBV27 to TRBJ2-7; possibly TRBD1 or TRBD2 for D (5 bases each). V was cut by 3 bases and J by 4 bases, with 13 bases left in between. Germline V lookup: CDR1 MNHEY, CDR2 SMNVEV (reference sequence). The CDR3 loop spans 14 amino acids. The CDR3 reads CASSFMGVGYEQYF. CDR3 DNA: TGTGCCAGCAGTTTTATGGGGGTGGGATACGAGCAGTACTTC.

At least ten counts were recorded for this clonotype. This chain connects TRBV5-4 to TRBJ2-1, with D uncertain. Germline values: CDR1 SGHNT, CDR2 YYREEE (reference sequence). The germline V and J ends were trimmed by 2 bases and 7 bases, with 7 bases remaining between them. This CDR3 region has 12 residues. CDR3: CASSFVVNEQFF. The CDR3 DNA reads TGTGCCAGCAGCTTCGTAGTGAATGAGCAGTTCTTC. Together with reference TRBV5-4 and TRBJ2-1, the CDR3 gives the full variable domain: ETGVTQSPTHLIKTRGQQVTLRCSSQSGHNTVSWYQQALGQGPQFIFQYYREEENGRGNFPPRFSGLQFPNYSSELNVNALELDDSALYLCASSFVVNEQFFGPGTRLTVL.

The chain uses TRBV7-2 and TRBJ2-7; D is perhaps TRBD1 (6 bases). Trimming pared 5 bases from V and 2 bases from J, leaving 16 bases between. Germline values: CDR1 SGHTA, CDR2 FQGNSA. This CDR3 spans 15 amino acids. The CDR3 reads CASSPSGTGPYEQYF. CDR3 DNA: TGTGCCAGCAGCCCGTCGGGCACAGGGCCCTACGAGCAGTACTTC.

In this sample, this clonotype turned up a few times. V is TRBV7-7 and J is TRBJ2-2, with 8 bases matching TRBD1. The germline V gene has CDR1 SSHAT and CDR2 FNYEAQ (reference sequence). Trimming cost V 5 bases and J 7 bases; bases outside gene matches: 6. CDR3 size: 14 residues. The CDR3 spells CASSIGTGLGELFF. For the CDR3, the DNA is TGTGCCAGCAGCATTGGGACAGGCCTCGGGGAGCTGTTTTTT.

This clonotype was observed a few times. The chain uses TRBV7-2 and TRBJ2-1; no clear D gene. Trimming took 1 base from V and 8 from J, leaving 3 bases between them. Germline CDR1 reads SGHTA; CDR2 reads FQGNSA. The CDR3 length is 11 residues. CDR3 in amino acids: CASSLVDEQFF. For the CDR3, the DNA is TGTGCCAGCAGCTTAGTCGATGAGCAGTTCTTC.

This clonotype was seen more than once but under ten times. The chain links TRBV4-3 to TRBJ2-1, with TRBD1 matching 7 bases. This CDR3 is built from 15 residues. Germline CDR1 LGHNA, CDR2 YSLEER. V was pared by 3 bases and J by 2 bases, with 4 bases of the junction left unmatched. The CDR3, as DNA: TGCGCCAGCAGCCACGGACAGGAGCCCTACAATGAGCAGTTCTTC. Its protein is CASSHGQEPYNEQFF.

The chain couples TRBV5-1 to TRBJ1-3; TRBD1 is a possible D gene (5 bases). The CDR3 spans 16 residues. V dropped 0 bases and J dropped 3 bases, with 13 bases sitting between them. CDR1 is SGHRS, CDR2 YFSETQ, per germline. CDR3: CASSLASGYIGNTIYF. The CDR3 nucleotides are TGCGCCAGCAGCTTGGCCTCAGGGTACATTGGAAACACCATATATTTT.

This clonotype was detected many times. The chain couples TRBV12-3 or TRBV12-4 to TRBJ2-4; 7 bases match TRBD2. With 2 bases clipped from V and 4 bases from J, the junction kept 11 bases outside the gene matches. This CDR3 has 17 amino acids. CDR3 sequence: CASSLWIRREGKNIQYF. CDR3 nucleotide sequence: TGTGCCAGCAGTTTATGGATAAGAAGGGAGGGGAAAAACATTCAGTACTTC.